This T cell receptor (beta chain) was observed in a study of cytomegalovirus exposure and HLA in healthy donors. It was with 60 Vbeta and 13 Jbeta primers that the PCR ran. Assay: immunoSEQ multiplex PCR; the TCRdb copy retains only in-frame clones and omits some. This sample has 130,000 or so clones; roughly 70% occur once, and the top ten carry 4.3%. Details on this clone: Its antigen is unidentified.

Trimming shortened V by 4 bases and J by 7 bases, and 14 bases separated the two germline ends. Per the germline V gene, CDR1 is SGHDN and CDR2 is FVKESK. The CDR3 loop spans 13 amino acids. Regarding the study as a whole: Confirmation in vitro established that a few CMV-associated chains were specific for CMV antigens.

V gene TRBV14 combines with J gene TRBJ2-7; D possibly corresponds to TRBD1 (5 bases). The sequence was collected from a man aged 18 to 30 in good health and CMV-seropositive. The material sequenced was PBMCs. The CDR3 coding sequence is TGTGCCAGCAGCCTCGACAGAATAGGGGAGCAGTACTTC. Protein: CASSLDRIGEQYF.